The present entry profiles one T cell receptor beta chain with its context. Its specificity is not known. These data originate in a study of PD-1 blockade in classical Hodgkin lymphoma. Points from the study as a whole: Those starting nivolumab under 1 year post-ASCT were excluded. CD4+ TCR diversity, unlike CD8+, climbed significantly by C4D1. Compared with healthy donors, newly diagnosed patients reportedly showed lower baseline TCR diversity.

Only in-frame clones appear in the TCRdb table, and some are missing; sequencing was by immunoSEQ multiplex PCR. The sample holds about 28,000 clones, roughly 77% seen once. Time point given: cycle 4 day 1 (C4D1), after five to seven weeks of nivolumab. No patient escaped relapse after autologous stem cell transplantation, and brentuximab vedotin exposure varied. CDR3 length: 14 residues. Trimming took 4 bases from V and 4 from J, leaving 12 bases between them. Per germline, CDR1 SGHRS and CDR2 YFSETQ. This clonotype was obtained from a human donor with classical Hodgkin lymphoma. This sample comprised peripheral blood mononuclear cells (PBMCs), obtained before the fourth cycle of nivolumab. V usage is TRBV5-1 and J usage is TRBJ1-3; D gene unclear. This chain's CDR3 is CASSGAGLGNTIYF. The DNA of the CDR3 is TGCGCCAGCAGCGGTGCGGGCTTGGGAAACACCATATATTTT.